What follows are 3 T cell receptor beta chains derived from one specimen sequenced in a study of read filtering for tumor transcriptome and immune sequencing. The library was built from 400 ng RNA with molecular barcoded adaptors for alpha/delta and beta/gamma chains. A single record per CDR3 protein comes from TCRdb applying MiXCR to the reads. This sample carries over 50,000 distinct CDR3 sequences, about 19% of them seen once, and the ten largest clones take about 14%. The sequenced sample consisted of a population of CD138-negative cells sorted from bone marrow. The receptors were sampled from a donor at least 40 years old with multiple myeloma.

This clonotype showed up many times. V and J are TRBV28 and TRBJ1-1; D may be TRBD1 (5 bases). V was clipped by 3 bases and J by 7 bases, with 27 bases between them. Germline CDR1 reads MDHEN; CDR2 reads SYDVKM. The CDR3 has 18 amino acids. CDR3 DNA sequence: TGTGCCAGCAGTTTCCTCAGTGGGGACGGAGGTAATCGAAATGAAGCTTTCTTT. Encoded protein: CASSFLSGDGGNRNEAFF.

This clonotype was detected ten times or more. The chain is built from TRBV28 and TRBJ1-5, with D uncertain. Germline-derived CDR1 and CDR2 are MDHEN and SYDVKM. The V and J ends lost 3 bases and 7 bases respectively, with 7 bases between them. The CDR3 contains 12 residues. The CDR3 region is CASSFVRQPQHF. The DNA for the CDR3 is TGTGCCAGCAGTTTCGTGCGACAGCCCCAGCATTTT.

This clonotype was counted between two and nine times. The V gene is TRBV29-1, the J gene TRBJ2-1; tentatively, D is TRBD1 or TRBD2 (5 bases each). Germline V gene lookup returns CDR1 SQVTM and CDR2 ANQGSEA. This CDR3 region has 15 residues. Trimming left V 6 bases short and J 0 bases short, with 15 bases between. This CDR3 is CSVYSGLSSYNEQFF. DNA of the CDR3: TGCAGCGTCTACTCGGGGCTCAGCTCCTACAATGAGCAGTTCTTC.